Sequencing of this TCR beta chain was carried out in a study of cytotoxic CD8 clonotypes in ibrutinib-treated CLL. Background on the study: Enrolment comprised approximately 10 relapsed/refractory and over 14 treatment-naive patients; roughly 17 were IGHV unmutated. General study findings and limits: Treatment saw public clonotypes, which were uncommon, either contract or stay stable.

The germline CDR1 and CDR2 sequences are SGDLS and YYNGEE. This CDR3 comprises 14 residues. V lost 1 base to trimming and J lost 4 bases; unmatched junction nucleotides: 2. A remark on this clone: Its target is not known.

With sequencing, the targeted depth ranged from 1 in 200,000 to 1 in 1 million T cells. Assay: immunoSEQ multiplex PCR; the TCRdb copy retains only in-frame clones and omits some. Of 30,000 to 50,000 clones in the sample, approximately 67% were seen once. This receptor was taken from a human donor with chronic lymphocytic leukemia. This chain joins TRBV9 and TRBJ2-5; 9 bases fit TRBD1. This material consisted of PBMCs, taken at disease progression, from a patient treated with ibrutinib. The CDR3 coding sequence is TGTGCCAGCAGCGTACAGGACAGGGGAGAGACCCAGTACTTC. This encodes CASSVQDRGETQYF.